The 32 T cell receptor beta chains in this list originate from one sample, sequenced in a study of blood T cell repertoires in COVID-19. Generated by immunoSEQ multiplex PCR, the TCRdb table keeps only in-frame clones and is missing some. This sample yields roughly 350,000 clones, of which around 91% are seen a single time; 2.5% to 4% belongs to the top ten. The sequencing input was peripheral blood. These receptors all stem from a young woman who had recovered from COVID-19.

This chain uses TRBV6-2 or TRBV6-3 with TRBJ1-2; D perhaps matches TRBD1 (5 bases). The V gene's germline CDR1 is MNHEY and CDR2 SVGEGT. Trimming took off 0 bases at V and 5 bases at J, with 10 bases between the two ends. The CDR3 length is 14 residues. The CDR3 sequence is CASSYSTGVYGYTF. CDR3 in DNA: TGTGCCAGCAGTTACTCGACGGGGGTGTATGGCTACACCTTC.

There are a few counts of this clone. V and J are TRBV24-1 and TRBJ2-1; 10 positions agree with TRBD2. The V gene's germline CDR1 is KGHDR and CDR2 SFDVKD. The CDR3 covers 16 residues. V trimming: 0 bases; J trimming: 2 bases; junction bases outside the gene matches: 0. CDR3 bases: TGTGCCACCAGTGATTTGAGCGGGAGGGCCTACAATGAGCAGTTCTTC. This encodes CATSDLSGRAYNEQFF.

The rearrangement uses TRBV6-2 or TRBV6-3 and TRBJ1-1; D unresolved. The length of the CDR3 is 14 residues. Deletions cut 2 bases from V and 4 bases from J, with 11 bases between. CDR1 MNHEY and CDR2 SVGEGT come from the germline V gene. CDR3 sequence reads: CASSYGSPPTEAFF. The CDR3 region has the DNA TGTGCCAGCAGTTACGGCTCACCTCCCACTGAAGCTTTCTTT.

V is TRBV2 and J is TRBJ1-5; D uncertain. There are 14 residues in the CDR3. Germline assignment: CDR1 SNHLY and CDR2 FYNNEI. Trimming cost V 3 bases and J 6 bases, with 12 bases left between them. CDR3 loop: CASSDLGARQPQHF. The CDR3 coding sequence is TGTGCCAGCAGTGATTTGGGAGCCCGTCAGCCCCAGCATTTT.

The V gene is TRBV15, the J gene TRBJ1-5; D remains ambiguous. CDR3 length: 13 residues. Trimming took 1 base from V and 6 from J, leaving 7 bases between them. Germline V lookup: CDR1 LNHNV, CDR2 YYDKDF (reference sequence). The CDR3 coding sequence is TGTGCCACCAGCAGAGGTGGCACTCAGCCCCAGCATTTT. Amino acid sequence: CATSRGGTQPQHF.

This chain joins TRBV7-9 and TRBJ2-3, with 8 bases aligning to TRBD2. Germline assignment: CDR1 SEHNR and CDR2 FQNEAQ (reference sequence). V shed 5 bases, J shed 0 bases, and the junction held 7 bases outside the gene matches. The CDR3 length is 16 residues. In DNA, the CDR3 is TGTGCCAGCAGCCCCCGGCTAGCGGGTAGCACAGATACGCAGTATTTT. Translation gives CASSPRLAGSTDTQYF.

The chain recombines TRBV9 with TRBJ2-2; 11 bases line up with TRBD2. CDR3 length equals 15 residues. Unmatched junction bases numbered 6, after V lost 4 bases and J lost 7 bases. The germline CDR1 and CDR2 sequences are SGDLS and YYNGEE. CDR3 sequence reads: CASSPPSGRLGELFF. The CDR3 bases are TGTGCCAGCAGCCCTCCTAGCGGGAGGCTCGGGGAGCTGTTTTTT.

This clone has a handful of counts. The gene calls are TRBV4-1 and TRBJ1-5; D gene unclear. Germline loops: CDR1 MGHRA, CDR2 YSYEKL. The germline V and J ends were trimmed by 0 bases and 6 bases, with 12 bases remaining between them. CDR3 size: 15 residues. The CDR3 DNA follows: TGCGCCAGCAGCCAAGATTCCTCGGGAGCTCAGCCCCAGCATTTT. It codes for CASSQDSSGAQPQHF.

This rearrangement joins TRBV2 to TRBJ2-5, with unresolved D. V lost 0 bases and J 5 bases, leaving 4 bases between the germline ends. Germline values: CDR1 SNHLY, CDR2 FYNNEI. This CDR3 has 12 residues. The CDR3 DNA is TGTGCCAGCAGTGAAGCTCCTGAGACCCAGTACTTC. The encoded protein is CASSEAPETQYF.

V is TRBV3-1 (or the pseudogene TRBV3-2) and J is TRBJ2-1; D gene ambiguous. This CDR3 spans 13 amino acids. The ends were cut back, 1 base at V and 10 bases at J, with 11 bases in the middle. Germline CDR1 and CDR2: LGHDT and YNNKEL (reference sequence). CDR3 region: CASSQAKLSEQFF. The CDR3 DNA reads as TGTGCCAGCAGCCAAGCGAAACTAAGCGAGCAGTTCTTC.

The chain is built from TRBV5-1 and TRBJ2-1, with D possibly matching TRBD1 (6 bases). The V gene's germline CDR1 is SGHRS and CDR2 YFSETQ. Trimming stripped 4 bases from V and 4 bases from J, with 12 bases between. This CDR3 has 14 amino acids. The CDR3: CASSGGQTYNEQFF. The CDR3 nucleotides read TGCGCCAGCAGCGGAGGACAGACGTACAATGAGCAGTTCTTC.

CDR3 DNA: TGCGCCAGCAGCCAAGGGTCTGGGCTAGAGCAGTTCTTC. Translated, it gives CASSQGSGLEQFF. V usage is TRBV4-3 and J usage is TRBJ2-1; D is undetermined. This CDR3 region has 13 residues. The germline CDR1 and CDR2 sequences are LGHNA and YSLEER. Trimming stripped 1 base from V and 10 bases from J, with 11 bases between.

CDR3 nucleotide sequence: TGTGCCAGCAGCTTAGCTAGAACAGATACGCAGTATTTT. Amino acids: CASSLARTDTQYF. The chain employs TRBV7-9 and TRBJ2-3; no clear D. V was trimmed by 0 bases and J by 3 bases, leaving 4 bases between them. Germline V gene lookup returns CDR1 SEHNR and CDR2 FQNEAQ (reference sequence). The CDR3 extends over 13 amino acids. The full variable domain, rest sourced from reference TRBV7-9 and TRBJ2-3, is DTGVSQNPRHKITKRGQNVTFRCDPISEHNRLYWYRQTLGQGPEFLTYFQNEAQLEKSRLLSDRFSAERPKGSFSTLEIQRTEQGDSAMYLCASSLARTDTQYFGPGTRLTVL.

The CDR3 sequence is CASSLGERGLTEAFF. The CDR3 DNA reads as TGTGCCAGCAGCTTGGGGGAGAGGGGGCTCACTGAAGCTTTCTTT. The V gene is TRBV5-8, the J gene TRBJ1-1; TRBD1 aligns across 7 bases. Trimming cost V 0 bases and J 4 bases; bases outside gene matches: 6. The V gene's germline CDR1 is SGHTS and CDR2 YDEGEE. The length of the CDR3 is 15 residues.

This clone was seen repeatedly, ten times or more. The rearrangement links TRBV4-1 to TRBJ1-3; D is perhaps TRBD1 (5 bases). From germline, CDR1 is MGHRA and CDR2 YSYEKL. The ends were cut back, 4 bases at V and 4 bases at J, with 17 bases in the middle. The length of the CDR3 is 16 residues. The CDR3 DNA is TGCGCCAGCAGCCCAGGAGGCGGGGGGGTCGGAAACACCATATATTTT. Amino acid sequence: CASSPGGGGVGNTIYF.

CDR3 residues: CASSLLSATGELFF. The CDR3 region has the DNA TGCGCCAGCAGCTTGCTTTCTGCGACCGGGGAGCTGTTTTTT. The rearrangement links TRBV5-1 to TRBJ2-2; D remains unclear. Germline CDR1 reads SGHRS; CDR2 reads YFSETQ. V was trimmed by 1 base and J by 5 bases, leaving 9 bases between them. CDR3 length: 14 amino acids.

The V gene is TRBV15, the J gene TRBJ1-5; no clear D. Trimming stripped 2 bases from V and 7 bases from J, with 6 bases between. Germline V gene data show CDR1 as LNHNV and CDR2 as YYDKDF (reference sequence). CDR3 size: 12 residues. CDR3: CATSRPQQPQHF. CDR3 nucleotides: TGTGCCACCAGCAGACCTCAGCAGCCCCAGCATTTT.

The chain links TRBV9 to TRBJ2-3; 14 positions match TRBD2. The CDR3 totals 19 residues. CDR1 and CDR2 (germline): SGDLS, YYNGEE. V gave up 3 bases and J gave up 3 bases; unmatched junction bases: 12. In nucleotides, the CDR3 is TGTGCCAGCAGCGAGAGGGGACTAGCGGGAGTGTTCGGGACAGATACGCAGTATTTT. Residues: CASSERGLAGVFGTDTQYF.

The chain recombines TRBV6-1 with TRBJ2-2, with TRBD1 as a possible D gene (6 bases). Between the trimmed V and J ends, which lost 3 bases and 1 base, there was a span of 12 bases. Germline V gene lookup returns CDR1 MNHNS and CDR2 SASEGT. The CDR3 runs 16 residues. The CDR3, as DNA: TGTGCCAGCAGTGAGTGGCAGGGGTGGAACACCGGGGAGCTGTTTTTT. The encoded protein is CASSEWQGWNTGELFF.

The gene calls are TRBV7-8 and TRBJ1-2, with a weak D call TRBD1 (6 bases). The CDR3 totals 15 residues. With 0 bases removed from V and 0 bases from J, the gap between germline ends came to 8 bases. Germline V CDR1 and CDR2: SGHVS, FQNEAQ. The CDR3 DNA is TGTGCCAGCAGCTTAGCTACAGGGACTAACTATGGCTACACCTTC. Residues: CASSLATGTNYGYTF.

This sequence joins TRBV10-3 and TRBJ2-4, with TRBD2 as a possible D gene (5 bases). This CDR3 has 13 amino acids. Trimming removed 4 bases from V and 8 bases from J, with 12 bases in between. Germline V CDR1 and CDR2: ENHRY, SYGVKD. The CDR3: CAISGIAWDIQYF. In DNA, the CDR3 is TGTGCCATCAGTGGCATAGCGTGGGACATTCAGTACTTC.

This chain uses TRBV10-1 with TRBJ2-1, with 10 positions matching TRBD2. This CDR3 region has 17 residues. Germline V gives CDR1 WNHNN, CDR2 SYGVQD (reference sequence). The trim removed 3 bases at V and 9 bases at J, leaving 14 bases unmatched. CDR3 in amino acids: CASSDPSGRANVGEQFF. CDR3 DNA: TGCGCCAGCAGTGATCCCAGCGGGAGGGCCAATGTCGGTGAGCAGTTCTTC.

The V and J genes are TRBV6-5 and TRBJ1-2; D unresolved. Germline V gives CDR1 MNHEY, CDR2 SVGAGI. Between the trimmed V and J ends, which lost 8 bases and 7 bases, there was a span of 11 bases. The CDR3 is 11 residues long. CDR3 nucleotides: TGTGCCAGCTACTACTACGGTGGCTACACCTTC. Encoded protein: CASYYYGGYTF.

Only one count was recorded for this clone. This sequence joins TRBV2 and TRBJ2-1; D possibly corresponds to TRBD1 (5 bases). This CDR3 comprises 13 residues. V lost 6 bases, J lost 2 bases, and 8 bases lay in between. Germline V gene sequence: CDR1 SNHLY, CDR2 FYNNEI. The CDR3 nucleotides read TGTGCCAGCAGAGGGGAAACCTACAATGAGCAGTTCTTC. Residues: CASRGETYNEQFF.

The rearrangement joins TRBV7-2 to TRBJ1-1; D might be TRBD1 (5 bases). This CDR3 spans 15 amino acids. The V end was cut by 0 bases, the J end by 6 bases, with 14 bases between. Germline V gene lookup returns CDR1 SGHTA and CDR2 FQGNSA. The CDR3 reads CASSLAGGGRPEAFF. The CDR3 DNA sequence: TGTGCCAGCAGCTTAGCGGGGGGAGGTCGCCCTGAAGCTTTCTTT.

The V gene is TRBV7-2, the J gene TRBJ2-7; TRBD1 agrees at 10 bases. Germline CDR1 and CDR2: SGHTA and FQGNSA. The V and J ends lost 3 bases and 9 bases, in that order; junction bases with no gene match: 8. The CDR3 totals 14 residues. CDR3 region: CASSLGQGRRWQYV. The CDR3 bases are TGTGCCAGCAGCTTGGGACAGGGGAGGCGTTGGCAGTACGTC.

J is TRBJ2-1 and V is TRBV6-1; the match to TRBD2 covers 9 bases. The germline V gene has CDR1 MNHNS and CDR2 SASEGT. V lost 4 bases and J lost 4; bases outside the gene matches: 8. This CDR3 spans 16 amino acids. The CDR3 nucleotides read TGTGCCAGCAGTGCCAACTTGGCGGGAGGGTACAATGAGCAGTTCTTC. This sequence encodes CASSANLAGGYNEQFF.

The chain employs TRBV24-1 and TRBJ1-5; D is unresolved. V was clipped by 2 bases and J by 2 bases, with 6 bases between them. The CDR3 extends over 14 amino acids. Germline V lookup: CDR1 KGHDR, CDR2 SFDVKD. The CDR3 here is CATSDSGGNQPQHF. The CDR3 nucleotides are TGTGCCACCAGTGATTCCGGGGGCAATCAGCCCCAGCATTTT.

The chain joins TRBV27 to TRBJ2-3, with 12 bases matching TRBD2. Germline loops: CDR1 MNHEY, CDR2 SMNVEV (reference sequence). After removal of 8 bases from V and 11 bases from J, the junction contained 11 bases not matched to a gene. CDR3 length: 14 residues. CDR3 protein: CASSPGLAGFKQYF. CDR3 nucleotides: TGTGCCAGCTCACCAGGACTAGCGGGGTTCAAGCAGTATTTT.

This sequence joins TRBV6-5 and TRBJ2-3; tentatively, D is TRBD1 (6 bases). CDR1 and CDR2 from the germline V gene are MNHEY and SVGAGI. V lost 5 bases to trimming and J lost 10 bases, with 16 bases between them. This CDR3 has 13 amino acids. CDR3 nucleotides: TGTGCCAGCAGTACCTCCCAAGGGGGATCGCAGTATTTT. Encoded protein: CASSTSQGGSQYF.

This chain links TRBV6-5 with TRBJ2-3; maybe TRBD2 (5 bases). This CDR3 contains 14 residues. With 6 bases removed from V and 1 base from J, the gap between germline ends came to 11 bases. The germline CDR1 and CDR2 sequences are MNHEY and SVGAGI. In nucleotides, the CDR3 is TGTGCCAGCAGCCGAGGGTACCGCACAGATACGCAGTATTTT. This gives the protein CASSRGYRTDTQYF.

This clone has more than one count but fewer than ten. This chain connects TRBV15 to TRBJ2-1; TRBD2 matches at 9 bases. J was trimmed by 6 bases and V by 6 bases; bases with no gene match: 6. The germline gives CDR1 LNHNV, CDR2 YYDKDF (reference sequence). The CDR3 is made up of 14 amino acids. This chain's CDR3 is CATRSGLAGNEQFF. The CDR3 bases are TGTGCCACCAGATCGGGACTAGCAGGCAATGAGCAGTTCTTC.